The clone carrying this T cell receptor (beta chain) turned up a few times. The antigen is undetermined. This entry belongs to a study of T cell repertoires in cytomegalovirus infection. Across the study: CMV epitopes used comprised recently identified HLA-C-restricted ones and well-studied HLA-B-restricted ones. Both CMV infection and a matching HLA type were indicated by public TCR beta signatures. Regarding the study as a whole: People with CMV and the relevant HLA were identified by cumulative public TCR beta family frequency. Dominant in the ex vivo response were TCR beta clonotypes restricted by HLA-C and specific for CMV.

TCRdb passed the reads through MiXCR, listing each CDR3 protein once. The sample includes about half a million distinct CDR3 sequences, about 33% of them seen just once. Sequences were derived from cultured PBMCs, sampled from culture after CMV antigen stimulation. The receptor comes from a human donor in good health (CMV status not recorded). Some clones in this sample may be carry-over from other donors' samples.

The CDR3 spells CSAEGLAAGELFF. DNA for the CDR3: TGCAGTGCTGAGGGACTAGCGGCCGGGGAGCTGTTTTTT. V gene TRBV20-1 combines with J gene TRBJ2-2; 11 bases match TRBD2. The germline CDR1 and CDR2 sequences are DFQATT and SNEGSKA (reference sequence). V dropped 5 bases and J dropped 6; count of bases not matched to a gene: 2. The CDR3 covers 13 residues.